Below, one T cell receptor (beta chain) is given with its context. Its specificity is not known. The sample originates from a study of blood T cells in healthy people across ages. General study points: Observed TCR beta diversity per million T cells went down as age went up. This fall followed a roughly linear course with age.

Per the germline V gene, CDR1 is LGHNA and CDR2 is YSLEER. Trimming took 2 bases from V and 8 from J; bases not matched to a gene: 7. The CDR3 is 15 residues long. It was with a sample-barcoded 5' primer and a J-beta primer mix that a second PCR of about 6 to 12 cycles was run. TCRdb re-analysed the 5' RACE reads in MiXCR, keeping a single row per CDR3 protein. The sample records about 670,000 distinct CDR3 sequences, 40% to 45% being singletons. This receptor was taken from a man older than 75 in good health. Source material: blood. The V gene is TRBV4-3, the J gene TRBJ2-1; 9 positions agree with TRBD1. This CDR3 reads CASSQPGTGRDEQFF. The CDR3 nucleotides read TGCGCCAGCAGCCAACCGGGGACAGGGCGTGATGAGCAGTTCTTC.